The clone carrying this TCR beta chain was seen a handful of times. This entry belongs to a study of T-cell reconstitution after alpha-beta-depleted transplantation in children. Unique molecular identifiers were incorporated into the prepared TCRbeta library. TCRdb reprocessed the PCR reads with MiXCR, giving one entry per CDR3 protein. The sample contains about 540,000 distinct CDR3 sequences, about 17% of which appear only once. The material sequenced was PBMCs from the stem cell graft donor, taken from the stem cell graft. The clonotype originates from a human donor who donated a stem cell graft to a child with acute lymphoblastic leukemia.

CDR3 amino acids: CASSLLTGQGAAENIQYF. DNA for the CDR3: TGTGCCAGCTCACTACTTACCGGCCAGGGGGCGGCTGAAAACATTCAGTACTTC. The gene calls are TRBV18 and TRBJ2-4; 8 nucleotides agree with TRBD1. Looked up from germline, CDR1 is KGHSH and CDR2 is LQKENI. The trim removed 4 bases at V and 5 bases at J, leaving 16 bases unmatched. This CDR3 is built from 18 residues. Looking up the rest from reference TRBV18 and TRBJ2-4 gives the full variable domain: NAGVMQNPRHLVRRRGQEARLRCSPMKGHSHVYWYRQLPEEGLKFMVYLQKENIIDESGMPKERFSAEFPKEGPSILRIQQVVRGDSAAYFCASSLLTGQGAAENIQYFGAGTRLSVL.